This T cell receptor (beta chain) was found in a study of spatial heterogeneity in lung cancer. Across the study: On average, each unique TCR and UMI combination appeared more than ten times in raw reads.

Documented time point: sample taken at primary tumor resection. Unsorted tumor, nontumor lung tissue or cryopreserved PBMC supplied the whole RNA. The cohort: 70 to 75 early-stage, untreated non-small cell lung cancer patients. CDR3 length: 15 amino acids. Trimming cost V 5 bases and J 4 bases; bases outside gene matches: 11. CDR1 and CDR2 (germline): MNHEY, SVGEGT. This clonotype has ten or more counts. All TCR cDNA molecules were individually tagged with a unique molecular identifier. TCRdb fed the 5' RACE reads into MiXCR, producing one record per CDR3 protein. Here the sample spans about 36,000 distinct CDR3 sequences, 5.2% being singletons.

This sequence joins TRBV6-2 or TRBV6-3 and TRBJ2-7, with 7 bases fitting TRBD1. The sequenced sample was PBMCs, obtained at surgery. The source of this sequence is a female donor with early-stage non-small cell lung cancer. This CDR3 reads CASSKARTGYYEQYF. Written as DNA, the CDR3 is TGTGCCAGCAGTAAGGCCCGGACAGGATATTACGAGCAGTACTTC.